This T cell receptor (beta chain) was obtained from a study of blood T cells in healthy people across ages. Study outcomes and limitations: Whereas aged donors had fewer naive CD4+ cells, long-lived donors had more of them and higher diversity. While age rose, TCR beta diversity per million T cells dropped in a roughly linear way. Donor CMV status, an unknown factor, possibly confounded changes in expanded clonotypes.

As regards this clonotype: Antigen unknown.

A second 7 to 11 cycle PCR used barcoded and J-beta primers. Template switching added a 12-random-nucleotide identifier to every cDNA molecule. Each CDR3 protein is one row after TCRdb ran MiXCR on the 5' RACE reads. The sample has approximately 730,000 distinct CDR3 sequences, roughly 47% seen once. The CDR3 totals 15 residues. Germline loops: CDR1 LGHNA, CDR2 YSLEER. V was clipped by 0 bases and J by 4 bases, with 12 bases between them. The sequenced material came from blood. The gene calls are TRBV4-3 and TRBJ1-1; possible D gene TRBD1, 6 bases. The sequence was obtained from a woman between 55 and 75 years old in good health. Written as DNA, the CDR3 is TGCGCCAGCAGCCAAGATAAGGTAGGGGGCACTGAAGCTTTCTTT. It codes for CASSQDKVGGTEAFF.